This T cell receptor beta chain was recovered during a study of control samples from healthy donors and cancer patients. The protocol was immunoSEQ multiplex PCR, while the TCRdb copy is restricted to in-frame clones and leaves out a portion. The sample has about 130,000 clones; 85% to 95% are singletons. CDR1 is ENHRY, CDR2 SYGVKD, per germline. The CDR3 is 12 residues long. The V and J ends lost 6 bases and 4 bases respectively, with 7 bases between them. The chain employs TRBV10-3 and TRBJ1-5; D unresolved. Material for sequencing was PBMCs. The sequence was obtained from a man in his fifties or sixties with colorectal cancer. The CDR3: CAIRGENQPQHF. CDR3 in DNA: TGTGCCATCAGGGGAGAGAATCAGCCCCAGCATTTT.